This TCR beta chain originates from a study of OX40 agonist ivuxolimab in advanced cancers. Data came from immunoSEQ multiplex PCR; TCRdb stores just in-frame clones and leaves some out. Altogether some 19,000 clones are present, roughly three quarters being singletons, with the ten largest covering about 19%. This clonotype was sampled from an adult with an advanced solid tumor such as melanoma, head and neck, liver or kidney cancer. This specimen was CD4+ or CD8+ T cells sorted from blood, taken in a trial of the OX40 agonist ivuxolimab.

CDR3 nucleotides: TGTGCCAGCAGCTTTCCCGGGACAGGGGTTTATGCGCGGGAGCAGTACTTC. This codes for CASSFPGTGVYAREQYF. This sequence joins TRBV5-6 and TRBJ2-7; 10 nucleotides align to TRBD1. J lost 7 bases, V lost 2 bases, and 15 bases had no gene match. Germline V gives CDR1 SGHDT, CDR2 YYEEEE. The CDR3 loop spans 17 amino acids.